This TCR beta chain appears in the sequencing data of a study of blood T cell repertoires in COVID-19. Background on the study: From T cells, B-cell-depleted T cells, or PBMCs came the material, which was cDNA or gDNA.

Trimming took off 7 bases at V and 1 base at J, with 13 bases between the two ends. From germline, CDR1 is LGHNA and CDR2 YSLEER. There are 14 residues in the CDR3. In the authors' methods: Amplifying reference gene primers gave estimates of nucleated cell counts. Here immunoSEQ multiplex PCR was the method, and the copy in TCRdb shows in-frame clones only, minus some. That table gives V, J and clone size, and the DNA gave D and trimming. In the table there are 130,000 to 150,000 clones, roughly 80% of which are singletons. The chain employs TRBV4-3 and TRBJ1-1; D is undetermined. This sequence was found in a woman in her forties with active or convalescent COVID-19. The sample consisted of peripheral blood. CDR3 DNA: TGCGCCAGCACGGAGCATTATGAGAACACTGAAGCTTTCTTT. As protein: CASTEHYENTEAFF.